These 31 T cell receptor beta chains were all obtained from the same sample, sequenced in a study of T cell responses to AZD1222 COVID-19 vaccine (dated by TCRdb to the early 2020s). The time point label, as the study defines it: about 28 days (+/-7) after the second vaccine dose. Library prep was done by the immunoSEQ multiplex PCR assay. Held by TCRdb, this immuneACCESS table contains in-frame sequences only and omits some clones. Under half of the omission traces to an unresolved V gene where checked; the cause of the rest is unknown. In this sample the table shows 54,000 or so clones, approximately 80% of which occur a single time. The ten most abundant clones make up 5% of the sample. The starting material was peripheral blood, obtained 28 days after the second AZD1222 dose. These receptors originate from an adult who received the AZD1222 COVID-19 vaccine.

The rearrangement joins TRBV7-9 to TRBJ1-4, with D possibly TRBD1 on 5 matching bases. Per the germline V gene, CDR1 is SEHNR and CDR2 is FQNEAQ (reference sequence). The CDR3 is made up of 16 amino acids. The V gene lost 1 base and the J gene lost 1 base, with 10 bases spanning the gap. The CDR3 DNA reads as TGTGCCAGCAGCTTAGGCGGGGACGGAACTAATGAAAAACTGTTTTTT. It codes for CASSLGGDGTNEKLFF. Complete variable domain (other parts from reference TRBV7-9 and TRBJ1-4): DTGVSQNPRHKITKRGQNVTFRCDPISEHNRLYWYRQTLGQGPEFLTYFQNEAQLEKSRLLSDRFSAERPKGSFSTLEIQRTEQGDSAMYLCASSLGGDGTNEKLFFGSGTQLSVL.

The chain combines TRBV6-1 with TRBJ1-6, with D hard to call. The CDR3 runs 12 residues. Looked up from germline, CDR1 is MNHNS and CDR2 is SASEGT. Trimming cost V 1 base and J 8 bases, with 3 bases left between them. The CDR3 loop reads CASSEGDSPLHF. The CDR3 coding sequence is TGTGCCAGCAGTGAAGGGGATTCACCCCTCCACTTT.

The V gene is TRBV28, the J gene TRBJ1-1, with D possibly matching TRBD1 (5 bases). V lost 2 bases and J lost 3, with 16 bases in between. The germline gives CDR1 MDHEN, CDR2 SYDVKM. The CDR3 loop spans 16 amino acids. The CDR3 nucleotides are TGTGCCAGCAGTTTAGGTCCAGGGAGTGCGGACACTGAAGCTTTCTTT. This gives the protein CASSLGPGSADTEAFF.

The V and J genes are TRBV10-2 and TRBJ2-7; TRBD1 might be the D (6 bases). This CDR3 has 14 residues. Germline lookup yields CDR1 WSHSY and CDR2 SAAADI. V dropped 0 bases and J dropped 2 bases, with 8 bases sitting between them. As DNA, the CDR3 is TGCGCCAGCAGTGAGTCGTGGGGGCCCTACGAGCAGTACGTC. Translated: CASSESWGPYEQYV.

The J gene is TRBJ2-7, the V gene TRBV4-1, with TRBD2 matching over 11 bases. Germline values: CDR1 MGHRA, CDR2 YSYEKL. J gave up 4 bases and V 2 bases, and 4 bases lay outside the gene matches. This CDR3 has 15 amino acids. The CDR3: CASSQPGLAVYEQYF. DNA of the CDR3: TGCGCCAGCAGCCAACCGGGACTAGCGGTATACGAGCAGTACTTC.

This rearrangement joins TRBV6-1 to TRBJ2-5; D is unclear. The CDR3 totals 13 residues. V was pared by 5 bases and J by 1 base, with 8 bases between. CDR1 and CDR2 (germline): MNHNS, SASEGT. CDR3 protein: CASSSRAQETQYF. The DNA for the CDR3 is TGTGCCAGCAGTTCCCGGGCCCAAGAGACCCAGTACTTC.

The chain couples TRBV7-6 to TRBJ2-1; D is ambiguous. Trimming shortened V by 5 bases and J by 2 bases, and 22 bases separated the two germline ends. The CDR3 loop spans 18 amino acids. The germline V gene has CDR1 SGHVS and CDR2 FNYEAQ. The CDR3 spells CASSPRGGSVTAYNEQFF. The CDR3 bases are TGTGCCAGCAGCCCGCGAGGCGGCTCCGTAACTGCCTACAATGAGCAGTTCTTC.

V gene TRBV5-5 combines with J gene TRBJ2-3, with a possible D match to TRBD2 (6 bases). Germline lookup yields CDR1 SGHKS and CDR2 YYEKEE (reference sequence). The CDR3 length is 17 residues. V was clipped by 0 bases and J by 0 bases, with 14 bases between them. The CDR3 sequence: CASSLDGRASSTDTQYF. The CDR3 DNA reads TGTGCCAGCAGCTTGGACGGGAGAGCATCTAGCACAGATACGCAGTATTTT.

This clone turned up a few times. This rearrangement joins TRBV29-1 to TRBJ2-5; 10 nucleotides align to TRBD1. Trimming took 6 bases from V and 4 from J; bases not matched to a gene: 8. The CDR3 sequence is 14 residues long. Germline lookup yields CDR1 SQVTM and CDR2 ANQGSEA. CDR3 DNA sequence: TGCAGCGTCGGACGGACAGGGGGTGTAGAGACCCAGTACTTC. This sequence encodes CSVGRTGGVETQYF.

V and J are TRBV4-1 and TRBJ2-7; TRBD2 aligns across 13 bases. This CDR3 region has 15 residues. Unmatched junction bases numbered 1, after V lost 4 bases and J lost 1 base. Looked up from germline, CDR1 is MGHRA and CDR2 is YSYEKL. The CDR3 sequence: CASSPLAGGSYEQYF. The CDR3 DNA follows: TGCGCCAGCAGCCCACTAGCGGGAGGGTCCTACGAGCAGTACTTC.

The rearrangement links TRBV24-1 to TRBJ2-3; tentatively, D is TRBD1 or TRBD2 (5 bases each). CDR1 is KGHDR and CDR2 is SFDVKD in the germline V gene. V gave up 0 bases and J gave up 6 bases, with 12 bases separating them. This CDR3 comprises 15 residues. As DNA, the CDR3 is TGTGCCACCAGTGATTTGCGAAGGGGCGGGGATACGCAGTATTTT. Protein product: CATSDLRRGGDTQYF.

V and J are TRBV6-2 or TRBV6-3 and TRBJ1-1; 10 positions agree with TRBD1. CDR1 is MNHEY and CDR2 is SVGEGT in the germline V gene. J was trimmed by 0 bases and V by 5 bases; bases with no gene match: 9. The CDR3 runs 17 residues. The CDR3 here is CASSRRTGGKVNTEAFF. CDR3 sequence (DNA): TGTGCCAGCAGTCGTCGGACAGGGGGAAAGGTGAACACTGAAGCTTTCTTT.

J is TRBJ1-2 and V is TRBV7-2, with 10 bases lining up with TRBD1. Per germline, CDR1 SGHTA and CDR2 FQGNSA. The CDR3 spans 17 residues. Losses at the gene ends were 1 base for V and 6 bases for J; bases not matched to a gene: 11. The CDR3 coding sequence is TGTGCCAGCAGCTTAGATTTCGGGGGACAGGGGCCGAATGGCTACACCTTC. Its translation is CASSLDFGGQGPNGYTF. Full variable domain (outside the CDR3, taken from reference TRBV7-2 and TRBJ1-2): GAGVSQSPSNKVTEKGKDVELRCDPISGHTALYWYRQSLGQGLEFLIYFQGNSAPDKSGLPSDRFSAERTGGSVSTLTIQRTQQEDSAVYLCASSLDFGGQGPNGYTFGSGTRLTVV.

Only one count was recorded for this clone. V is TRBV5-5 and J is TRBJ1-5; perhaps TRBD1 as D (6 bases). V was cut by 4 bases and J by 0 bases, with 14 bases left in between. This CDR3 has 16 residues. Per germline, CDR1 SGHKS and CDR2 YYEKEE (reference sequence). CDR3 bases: TGTGCCAGCAGCGAATCGGACAGTTATAGCAATCAGCCCCAGCATTTT. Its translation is CASSESDSYSNQPQHF. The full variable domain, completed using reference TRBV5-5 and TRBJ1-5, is DAGVTQSPTHLIKTRGQQVTLRCSPISGHKSVSWYQQVLGQGPQFIFQYYEKEERGRGNFPDRFSARQFPNYSSELNVNALLLGDSALYLCASSESDSYSNQPQHFGDGTRLSIL.

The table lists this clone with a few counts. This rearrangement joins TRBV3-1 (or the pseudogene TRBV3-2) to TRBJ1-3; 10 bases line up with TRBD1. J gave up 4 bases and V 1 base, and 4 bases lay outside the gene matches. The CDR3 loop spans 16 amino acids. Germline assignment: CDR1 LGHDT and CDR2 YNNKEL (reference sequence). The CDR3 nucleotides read TGTGCCAGCAGCCAAGTTACGGGACAGGGGGGAAACACCATATATTTT. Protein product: CASSQVTGQGGNTIYF.

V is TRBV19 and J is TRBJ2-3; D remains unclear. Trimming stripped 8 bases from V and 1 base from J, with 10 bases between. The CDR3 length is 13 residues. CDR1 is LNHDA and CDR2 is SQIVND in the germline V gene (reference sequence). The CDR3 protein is CASCHQGTDTQYF. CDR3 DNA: TGTGCCAGTTGCCACCAGGGCACAGATACGCAGTATTTT.

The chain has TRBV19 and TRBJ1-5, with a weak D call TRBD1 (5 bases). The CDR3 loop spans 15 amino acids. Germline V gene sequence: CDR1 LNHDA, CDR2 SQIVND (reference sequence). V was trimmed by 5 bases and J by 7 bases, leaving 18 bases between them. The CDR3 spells CASSPRGGVGQPQHF. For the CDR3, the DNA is TGTGCCAGTAGTCCGCGCGGAGGGGTAGGGCAGCCCCAGCATTTT.

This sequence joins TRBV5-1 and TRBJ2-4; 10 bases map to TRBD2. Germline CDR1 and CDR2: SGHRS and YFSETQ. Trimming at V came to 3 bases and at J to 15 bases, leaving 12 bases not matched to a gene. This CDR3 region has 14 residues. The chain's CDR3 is CASSSGTSEVTRYF. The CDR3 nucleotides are TGCGCCAGCAGCTCTGGGACTAGCGAAGTGACGCGGTACTTC.

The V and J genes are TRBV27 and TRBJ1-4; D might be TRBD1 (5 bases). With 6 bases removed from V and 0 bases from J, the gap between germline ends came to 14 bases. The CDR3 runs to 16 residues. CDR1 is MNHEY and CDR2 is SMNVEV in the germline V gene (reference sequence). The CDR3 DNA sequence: TGTGCCAGCAGGTGTGGGGAAGGGGCAACTAATGAAAAACTGTTTTTT. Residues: CASRCGEGATNEKLFF.

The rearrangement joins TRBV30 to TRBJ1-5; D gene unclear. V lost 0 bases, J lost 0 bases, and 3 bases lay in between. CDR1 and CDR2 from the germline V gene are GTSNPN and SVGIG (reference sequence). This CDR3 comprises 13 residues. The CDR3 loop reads CAWSVNSNQPQHF. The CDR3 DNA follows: TGTGCCTGGAGTGTAAATAGCAATCAGCCCCAGCATTTT.

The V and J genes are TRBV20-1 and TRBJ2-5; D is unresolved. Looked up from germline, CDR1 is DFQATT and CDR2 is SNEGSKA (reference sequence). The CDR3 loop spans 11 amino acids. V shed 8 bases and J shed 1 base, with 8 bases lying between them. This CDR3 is CSPLGQETQYF. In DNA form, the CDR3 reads TGCAGTCCTCTGGGCCAAGAGACCCAGTACTTC.

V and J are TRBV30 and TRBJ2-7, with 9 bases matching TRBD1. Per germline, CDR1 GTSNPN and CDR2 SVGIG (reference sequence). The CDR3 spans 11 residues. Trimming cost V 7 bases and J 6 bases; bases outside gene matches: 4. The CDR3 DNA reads TGTGCCTACGGGACAGGGCCCGAGCAGTACTTC. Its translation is CAYGTGPEQYF.

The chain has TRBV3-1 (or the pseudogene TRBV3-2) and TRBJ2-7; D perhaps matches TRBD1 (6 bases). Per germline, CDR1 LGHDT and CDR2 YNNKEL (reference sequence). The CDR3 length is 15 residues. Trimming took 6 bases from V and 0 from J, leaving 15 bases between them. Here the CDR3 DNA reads TGTGCCAGCAGGATTAGGGACACTTACTCCTACGAGCAGTACGTC. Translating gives CASRIRDTYSYEQYV.

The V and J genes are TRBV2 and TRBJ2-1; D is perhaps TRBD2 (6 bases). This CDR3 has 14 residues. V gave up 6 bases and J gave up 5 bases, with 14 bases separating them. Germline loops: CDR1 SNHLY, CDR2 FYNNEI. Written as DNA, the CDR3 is TGTGCCAGCAGCTTAGGGACTTCCAACAATGAGCAGTTCTTC. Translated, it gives CASSLGTSNNEQFF.

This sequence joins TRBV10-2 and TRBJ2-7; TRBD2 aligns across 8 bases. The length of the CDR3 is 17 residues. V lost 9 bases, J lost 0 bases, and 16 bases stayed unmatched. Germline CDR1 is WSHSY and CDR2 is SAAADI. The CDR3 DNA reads TGCGCCAGTAACCCTCGGGGACCGGGAGGGTACTCCTACGAGCAGTACTTC. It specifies CASNPRGPGGYSYEQYF.

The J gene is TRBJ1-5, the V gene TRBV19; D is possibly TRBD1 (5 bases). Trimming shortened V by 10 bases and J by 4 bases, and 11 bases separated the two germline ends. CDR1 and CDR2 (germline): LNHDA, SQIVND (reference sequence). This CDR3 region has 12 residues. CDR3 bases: TGTGCCACCGGGACTCCAAATCAGCCCCAGCATTTT. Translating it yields CATGTPNQPQHF.

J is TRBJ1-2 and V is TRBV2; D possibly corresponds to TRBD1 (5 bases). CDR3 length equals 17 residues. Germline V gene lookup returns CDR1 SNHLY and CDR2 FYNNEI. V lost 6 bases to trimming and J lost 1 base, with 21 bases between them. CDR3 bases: TGTGCCAGCAGCCCTCAACAGGTTTTAGGTCGTAACTATGGCTACACCTTC. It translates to CASSPQQVLGRNYGYTF.

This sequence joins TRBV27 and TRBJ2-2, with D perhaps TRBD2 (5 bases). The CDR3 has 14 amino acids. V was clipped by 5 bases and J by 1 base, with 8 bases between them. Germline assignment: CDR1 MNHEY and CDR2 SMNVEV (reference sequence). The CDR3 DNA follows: TGTGCCAGCAGTGGCCGGGGGAACACCGGGGAGCTGTTTTTT. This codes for CASSGRGNTGELFF.

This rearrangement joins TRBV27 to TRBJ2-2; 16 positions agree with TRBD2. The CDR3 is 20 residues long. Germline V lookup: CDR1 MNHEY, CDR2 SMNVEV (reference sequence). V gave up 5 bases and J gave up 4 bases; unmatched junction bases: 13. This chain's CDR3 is CASSPPPGLAGGWSTGELFF. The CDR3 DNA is TGTGCCAGCAGTCCGCCCCCGGGACTAGCGGGGGGGTGGAGCACCGGGGAGCTGTTTTTT.

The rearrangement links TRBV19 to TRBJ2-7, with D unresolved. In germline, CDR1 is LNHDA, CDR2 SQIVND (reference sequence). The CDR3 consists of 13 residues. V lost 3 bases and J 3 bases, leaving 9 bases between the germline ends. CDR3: CASSIQLGYEQYF. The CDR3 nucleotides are TGTGCCAGTAGTATCCAGTTGGGCTACGAGCAGTACTTC.

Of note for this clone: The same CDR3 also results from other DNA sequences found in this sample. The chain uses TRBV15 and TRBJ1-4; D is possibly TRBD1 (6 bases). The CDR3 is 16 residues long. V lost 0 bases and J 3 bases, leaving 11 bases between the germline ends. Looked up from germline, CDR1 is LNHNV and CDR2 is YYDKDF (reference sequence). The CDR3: CATSRDRQGSNEKLFF. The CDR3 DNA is TGTGCCACCAGCAGAGATCGTCAGGGGTCTAATGAAAAACTGTTTTTT.